Below, one T cell receptor (beta chain) is given with its context. Its antigen remains unidentified. After removal of 0 bases from V and 2 bases from J, the junction contained 6 bases not matched to a gene. Germline CDR1 reads GTSNPN; CDR2 reads SVGIG (reference sequence). The CDR3 consists of 17 residues. The data are from a study of cytomegalovirus exposure and HLA in healthy donors. Study-wide findings and caveats: Previously analyzed data showed that most TCR beta V segments were productive at a frequency of about 90% or about 30%. The authors considered a cluster of highly shared sequence variants likely to be a sequencing artifact. A list of about 180 TCR beta chains associated with cytomegalovirus was given. High specificity and sensitivity for cytomegalovirus status were reported for the classifier.

It was with 60 Vbeta and 13 Jbeta primers that the PCR ran. Using immunoSEQ multiplex PCR, the repertoire was profiled, and TCRdb retains in-frame clones only, with some absent. The repertoire holds over 95,000 clones, with 74% as singletons. Sequences were obtained from PBMCs. The genes are TRBV30 and TRBJ1-6, with TRBD1 identical over 8 bases. This TCR came from a human donor in good health. The CDR3 here is CAWSVDRGTAYNSPLHF. In DNA, the CDR3 is TGTGCCTGGAGTGTAGACAGGGGAACGGCCTATAATTCACCCCTCCACTTT. The full variable domain, completed using reference TRBV30 and TRBJ1-6, is SQTIHQWPATLVQPVGSPLSLECTVEGTSNPNLYWYRQAAGRGLQLLFYSVGIGQISSEVPQNLSASRPQDRQFILSSKKLLLSDSGFYLCAWSVDRGTAYNSPLHFGNGTRLTVT.